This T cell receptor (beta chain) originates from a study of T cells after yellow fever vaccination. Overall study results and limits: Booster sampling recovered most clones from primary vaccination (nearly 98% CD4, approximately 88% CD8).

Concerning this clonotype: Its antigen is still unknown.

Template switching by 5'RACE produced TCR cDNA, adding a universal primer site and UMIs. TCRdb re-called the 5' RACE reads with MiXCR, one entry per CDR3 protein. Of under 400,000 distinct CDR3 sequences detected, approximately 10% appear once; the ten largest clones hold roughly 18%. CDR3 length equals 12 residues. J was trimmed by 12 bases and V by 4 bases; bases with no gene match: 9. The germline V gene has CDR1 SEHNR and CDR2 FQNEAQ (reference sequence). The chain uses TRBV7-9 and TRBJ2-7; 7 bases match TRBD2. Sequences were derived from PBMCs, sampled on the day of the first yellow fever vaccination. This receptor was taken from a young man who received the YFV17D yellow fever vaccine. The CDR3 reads CASSYRGGKLYF. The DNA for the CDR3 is TGTGCCAGCAGCTACCGGGGAGGGAAGCTGTACTTC.